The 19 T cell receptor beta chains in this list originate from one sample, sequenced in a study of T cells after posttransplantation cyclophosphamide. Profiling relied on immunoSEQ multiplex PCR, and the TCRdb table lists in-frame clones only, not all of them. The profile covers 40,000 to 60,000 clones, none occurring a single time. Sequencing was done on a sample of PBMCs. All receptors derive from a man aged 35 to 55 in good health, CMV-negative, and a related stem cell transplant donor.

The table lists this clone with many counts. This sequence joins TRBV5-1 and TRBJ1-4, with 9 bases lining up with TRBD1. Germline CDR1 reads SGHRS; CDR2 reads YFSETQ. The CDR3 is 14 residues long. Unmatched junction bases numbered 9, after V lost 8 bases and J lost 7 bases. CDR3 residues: CARGGQGRGEKLFF. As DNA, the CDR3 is TGCGCCAGGGGGGGACAGGGACGAGGTGAAAAACTGTTTTTT. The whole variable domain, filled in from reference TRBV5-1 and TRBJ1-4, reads KAGVTQTPRYLIKTRGQQVTLSCSPISGHRSVSWYQQTPGQGLQFLFEYFSETQRNKGNFPGRFSGRQFSNSRSEMNVSTLELGDSALYLCARGGQGRGEKLFFGSGTQLSVL.

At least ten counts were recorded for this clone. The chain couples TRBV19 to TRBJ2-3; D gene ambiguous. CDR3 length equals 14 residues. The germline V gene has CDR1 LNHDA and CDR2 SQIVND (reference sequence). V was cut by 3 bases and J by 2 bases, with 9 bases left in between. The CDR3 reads CASSMGQFTDTQYF. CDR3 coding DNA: TGTGCCAGTAGTATGGGCCAGTTCACAGATACGCAGTATTTT. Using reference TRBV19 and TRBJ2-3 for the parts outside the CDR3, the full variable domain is DGGITQSPKYLFRKEGQNVTLSCEQNLNHDAMYWYRQDPGQGLRLIYYSQIVNDFQKGDIAEGYSVSREKKESFPLTVTSAQKNPTAFYLCASSMGQFTDTQYFGPGTRLTVL.

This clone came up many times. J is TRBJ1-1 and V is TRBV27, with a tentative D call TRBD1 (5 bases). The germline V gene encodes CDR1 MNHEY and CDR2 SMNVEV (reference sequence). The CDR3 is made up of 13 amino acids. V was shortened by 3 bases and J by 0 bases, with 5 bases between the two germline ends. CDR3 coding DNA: TGTGCCAGCAGTTTCAGGGTGAACACTGAAGCTTTCTTT. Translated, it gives CASSFRVNTEAFF.

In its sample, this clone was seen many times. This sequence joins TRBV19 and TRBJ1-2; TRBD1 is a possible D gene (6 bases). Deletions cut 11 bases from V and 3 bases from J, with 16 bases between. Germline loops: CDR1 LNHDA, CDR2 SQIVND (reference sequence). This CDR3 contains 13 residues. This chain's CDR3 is CASRSGEHYGYTF. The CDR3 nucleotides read TGTGCCTCCCGGTCAGGGGAGCACTATGGCTACACCTTC.

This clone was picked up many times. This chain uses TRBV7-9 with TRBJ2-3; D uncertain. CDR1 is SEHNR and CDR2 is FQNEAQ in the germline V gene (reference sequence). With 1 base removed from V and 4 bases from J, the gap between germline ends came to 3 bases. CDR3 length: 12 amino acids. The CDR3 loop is CASSLDSDTQYF. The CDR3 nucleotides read TGTGCCAGCAGCTTAGACTCAGATACGCAGTATTTT.

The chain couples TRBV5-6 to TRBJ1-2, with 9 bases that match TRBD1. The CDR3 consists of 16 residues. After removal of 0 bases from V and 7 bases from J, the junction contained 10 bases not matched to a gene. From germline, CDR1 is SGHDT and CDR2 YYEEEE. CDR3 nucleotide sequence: TGTGCCAGCAGCTTGGGGGACAGGGTGCGGATTGGTGGCTACACCTTC. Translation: CASSLGDRVRIGGYTF.

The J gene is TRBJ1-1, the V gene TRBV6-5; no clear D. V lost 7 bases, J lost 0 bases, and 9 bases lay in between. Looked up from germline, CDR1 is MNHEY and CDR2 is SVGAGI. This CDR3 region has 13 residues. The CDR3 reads CASIRSLNTEAFF. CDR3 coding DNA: TGTGCCAGCATAAGGAGTCTGAACACTGAAGCTTTCTTT.

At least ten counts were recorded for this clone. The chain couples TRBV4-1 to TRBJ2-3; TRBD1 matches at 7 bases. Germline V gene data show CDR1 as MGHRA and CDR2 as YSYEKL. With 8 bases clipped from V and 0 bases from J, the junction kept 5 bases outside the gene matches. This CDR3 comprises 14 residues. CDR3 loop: CASGGQVSTDTQYF. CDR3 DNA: TGCGCCAGCGGAGGACAGGTCAGCACAGATACGCAGTATTTT.

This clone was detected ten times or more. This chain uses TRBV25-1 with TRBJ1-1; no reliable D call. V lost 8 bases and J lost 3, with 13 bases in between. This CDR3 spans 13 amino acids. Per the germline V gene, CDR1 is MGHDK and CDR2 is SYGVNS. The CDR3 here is CASGLPGDTEAFF. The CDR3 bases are TGTGCCAGCGGCCTTCCCGGGGACACTGAAGCTTTCTTT.

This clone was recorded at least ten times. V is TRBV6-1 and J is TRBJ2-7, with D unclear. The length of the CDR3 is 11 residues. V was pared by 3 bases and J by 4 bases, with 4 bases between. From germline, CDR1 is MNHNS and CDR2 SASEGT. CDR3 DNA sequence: TGTGCCAGCAGTGAGTCATACGAGCAGTACTTC. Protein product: CASSESYEQYF.

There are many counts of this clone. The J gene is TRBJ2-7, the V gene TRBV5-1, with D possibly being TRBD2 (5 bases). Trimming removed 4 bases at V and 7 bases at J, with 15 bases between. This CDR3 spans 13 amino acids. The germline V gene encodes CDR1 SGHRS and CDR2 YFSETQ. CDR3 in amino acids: CASSRTPTGEQYF. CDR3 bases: TGCGCCAGCAGCCGGACCCCCACGGGGGAGCAGTACTTC.

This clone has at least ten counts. The CDR3 here is CASSQAVIPPGTSGDERTDTQYF. DNA for the CDR3: TGTGCCAGCAGCCAAGCGGTCATACCTCCCGGGACTAGCGGGGATGAACGCACAGATACGCAGTATTTT. The chain links TRBV4-2 to TRBJ2-3; 13 positions agree with TRBD2. The germline V gene encodes CDR1 LGHNA and CDR2 YNFKEQ. J gave up 1 base and V 1 base, and 20 bases lay outside the gene matches. This CDR3 comprises 23 residues.

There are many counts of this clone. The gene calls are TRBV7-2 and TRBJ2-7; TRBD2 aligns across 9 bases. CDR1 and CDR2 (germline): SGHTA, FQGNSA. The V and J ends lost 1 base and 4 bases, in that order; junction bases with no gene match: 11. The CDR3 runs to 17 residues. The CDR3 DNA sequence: TGTGCCAGCAGCTTAGTCTCTAGCGGGACAGTGGGGTACGAGCAGTACTTC. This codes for CASSLVSSGTVGYEQYF.

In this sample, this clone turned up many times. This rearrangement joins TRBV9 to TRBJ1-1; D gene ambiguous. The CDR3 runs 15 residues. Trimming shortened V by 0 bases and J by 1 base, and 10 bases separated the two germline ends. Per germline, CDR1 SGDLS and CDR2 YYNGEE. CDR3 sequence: CASSVGGASNTEAFF. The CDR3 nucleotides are TGTGCCAGCAGCGTAGGTGGAGCGTCGAACACTGAAGCTTTCTTT.

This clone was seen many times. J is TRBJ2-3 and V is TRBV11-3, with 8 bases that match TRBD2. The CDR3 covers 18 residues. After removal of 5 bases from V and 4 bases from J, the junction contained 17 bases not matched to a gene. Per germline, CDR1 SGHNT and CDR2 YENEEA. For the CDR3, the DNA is TGTGCCAGCAGCGAAGGCACTAGCGGCCCCGAAGCCCCAGATACGCAGTATTTT. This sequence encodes CASSEGTSGPEAPDTQYF.

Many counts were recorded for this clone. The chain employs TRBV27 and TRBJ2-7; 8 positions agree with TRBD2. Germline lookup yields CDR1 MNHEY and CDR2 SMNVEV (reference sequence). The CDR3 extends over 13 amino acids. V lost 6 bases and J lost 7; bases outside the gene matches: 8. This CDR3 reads CASSGRAGWEQYF. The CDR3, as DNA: TGTGCCAGCAGCGGGAGGGCCGGATGGGAGCAGTACTTC.

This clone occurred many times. The CDR3 protein is CASSFTGGNEQFF. CDR3 nucleotides: TGTGCCAGCAGTTTTACAGGGGGGAATGAGCAGTTCTTC. The chain combines TRBV28 with TRBJ2-1; TRBD1 agrees at 8 bases. The CDR3 is 13 amino acids. Trimming removed 3 bases from V and 7 bases from J; junction bases left unmatched: 2. CDR1 and CDR2 (germline): MDHEN, SYDVKM.

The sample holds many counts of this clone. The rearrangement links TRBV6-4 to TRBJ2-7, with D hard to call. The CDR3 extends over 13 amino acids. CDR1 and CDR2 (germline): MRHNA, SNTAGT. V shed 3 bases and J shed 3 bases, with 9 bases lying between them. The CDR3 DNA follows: TGTGCCAGCAGTGAGGGCCACAACTACGAGCAGTACTTC. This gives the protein CASSEGHNYEQYF.

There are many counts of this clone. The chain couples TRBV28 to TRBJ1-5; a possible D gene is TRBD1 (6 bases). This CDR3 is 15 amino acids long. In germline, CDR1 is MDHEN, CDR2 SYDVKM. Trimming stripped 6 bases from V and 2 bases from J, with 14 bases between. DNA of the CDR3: TGTGCCAGCAGAGAATCAGGGGTAGGCAATCAGCCCCAGCATTTT. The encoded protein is CASRESGVGNQPQHF.